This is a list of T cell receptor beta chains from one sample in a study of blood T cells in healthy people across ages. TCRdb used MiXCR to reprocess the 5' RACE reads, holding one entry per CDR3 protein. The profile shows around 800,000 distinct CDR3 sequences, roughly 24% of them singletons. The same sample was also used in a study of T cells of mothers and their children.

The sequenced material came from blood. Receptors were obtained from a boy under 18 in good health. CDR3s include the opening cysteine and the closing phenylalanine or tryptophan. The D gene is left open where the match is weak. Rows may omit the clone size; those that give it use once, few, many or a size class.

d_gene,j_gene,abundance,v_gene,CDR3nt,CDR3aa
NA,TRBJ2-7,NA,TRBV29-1,TGCAGCGTTGAAGAAAGAGTTGCGGGTTACGGGCAGTACTTC,CSVEERVAGYGQYF
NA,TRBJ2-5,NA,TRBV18,TGTGCCAGCTCACCAGCTAATGGAGAGACCCAGTACTTC,CASSPANGETQYF
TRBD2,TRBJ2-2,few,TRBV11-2,TGTGCCAGCCGACTAGCGGCAACCGGGGAGCTGTTTTTT,CASRLAATGELFF
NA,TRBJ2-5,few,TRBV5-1,TGCGCCAGCAGCTTGGTATGGGGGTCGGAGACCCAGTACTTC,CASSLVWGSETQYF
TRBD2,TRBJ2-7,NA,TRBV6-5,TGTGCCAGCAGTTACTCGGGTTACGCTAGCGGGGTTTACGAGCAGTACTTC,CASSYSGYASGVYEQYF
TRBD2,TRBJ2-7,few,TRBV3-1,TGTGCCAGCAGCGACCCCGGACTAGCGGGGGGTAAGGGCTACGAGCAGTACTTC,CASSDPGLAGGKGYEQYF
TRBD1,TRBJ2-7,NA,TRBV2,TGTGCCAGCAGGGAACAGGGGCTCGGTTACGAGCAGTACTTC,CASREQGLGYEQYF
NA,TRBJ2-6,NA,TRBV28,TGTGCCAGCCACGGGGCAGGAGTGGCTGGGGCCAACGTCCTGACTTTC,CASHGAGVAGANVLTF
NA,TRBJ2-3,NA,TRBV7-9,TGTGCCAGCAGCTTGGCAGCGTTTAGCACAGATACGCAGTATTTT,CASSLAAFSTDTQYF
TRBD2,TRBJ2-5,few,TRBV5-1,TGCGCCAGCAGCTTTCGACTAGCGGGGTCCCCGGGGGAGACCCAGTACTTC,CASSFRLAGSPGETQYF
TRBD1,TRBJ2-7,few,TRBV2,TGTGCCAGCAGGAGCGACCACAGGGGATACGAGCAGTACTTC,CASRSDHRGYEQYF
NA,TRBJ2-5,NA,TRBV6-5,TGTGCCAGCAGTTACCGATACGGGGGCGAAGAGACCCAGTACTTC,CASSYRYGGEETQYF
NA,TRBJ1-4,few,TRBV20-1,TGCAGTGCTAGTTCTAATGAAAAACTGTTTTTT,CSASSNEKLFF
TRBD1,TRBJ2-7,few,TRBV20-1,TGCAGTGCTAGAGATCTCCTACGACAGGGAACCAACGAGCAGTACTTC,CSARDLLRQGTNEQYF
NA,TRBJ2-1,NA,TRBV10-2,TGCGCCAGCACCCGAGGGTACAACAATGAGCAGTTCTTC,CASTRGYNNEQFF
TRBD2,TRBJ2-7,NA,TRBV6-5,TGTGCCGGCAGTTACTCGACCGCTAGCGGGGGGGCAGGCGAGCAGTACTTC,CAGSYSTASGGAGEQYF
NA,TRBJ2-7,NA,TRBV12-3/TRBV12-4,TGTGCCAGCAGTCCGGGACTGGCGGGGCTAGAGTCCTACGAGCAGTACTTC,CASSPGLAGLESYEQYF
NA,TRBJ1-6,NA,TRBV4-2,TGTGCCAGCAGCCAAGAAGGGTCCCGTCTGGGAAGTACACCCCTCCACTTT,CASSQEGSRLGSTPLHF
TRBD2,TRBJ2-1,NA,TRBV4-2,TGTGCCAGCAGCCAAGAGGCGGGAGGGCGCGGCAATGAGCAGTTCTTC,CASSQEAGGRGNEQFF
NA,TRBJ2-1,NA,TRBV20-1,TGCAGTGCGAAGGGGACCTCCTACAATGAGCAGTTCTTC,CSAKGTSYNEQFF
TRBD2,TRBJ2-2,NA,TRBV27,TGTGCCAGCAGTATCGGTGGACTAGCGGGGGGGCTGGGCACCGGGGAGCTGTTTTTT,CASSIGGLAGGLGTGELFF
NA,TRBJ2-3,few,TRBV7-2,TGTGCCAGCAGTCAGGCGTGGCCTTACACAGATACGCAGTATTTT,CASSQAWPYTDTQYF
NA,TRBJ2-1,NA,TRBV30,TGTGCCTGGAGTGTACCTCCCTCCTGGGGCAATGAGCAGTTCTTC,CAWSVPPSWGNEQFF
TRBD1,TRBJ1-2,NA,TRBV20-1,TGCAGTGCTATCGGGCAGGGGGCTACCTATGGCTACACCTTC,CSAIGQGATYGYTF
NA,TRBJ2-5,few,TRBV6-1,TGTGCCATAAACAACGGGGGGCCAGAGACCCAGTACTTC,CAINNGGPETQYF
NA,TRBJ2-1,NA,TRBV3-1,TGTGCCAGCAGGGGACGGGGGGCCACCTACAATGAGCAGTTCTTC,CASRGRGATYNEQFF
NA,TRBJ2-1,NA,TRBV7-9,TGTGCCAGCAGCATATCGGACACAGAGCAGTTCTTC,CASSISDTEQFF
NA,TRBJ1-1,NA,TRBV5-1,TGCGCCAGCAGTCCCCAAGGGTACGTGGTCACTGAAGCTTTCTTT,CASSPQGYVVTEAFF
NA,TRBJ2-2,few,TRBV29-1,TGCAGCGTTGGCCAGGCGAACACCGGGGAGCTGTTTTTT,CSVGQANTGELFF
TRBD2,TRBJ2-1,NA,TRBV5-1,TGCGCCAGCAGCTTGTTGGGCGGGGGACTTACTCAGTTCTTC,CASSLLGGGLTQFF
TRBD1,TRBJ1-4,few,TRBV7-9,TGTGCCAGCAGTTCCGGACAGGGCAGGTTTGCTAATGAAAAACTGTTTTTT,CASSSGQGRFANEKLFF
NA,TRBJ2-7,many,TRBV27,TGTGCCAGCAGGGAGGGGTCCTACGAGCAGTACTTC,CASREGSYEQYF
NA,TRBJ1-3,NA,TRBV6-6,TGTGCCAGCAGTCGAGGTTCTGCCTCTGGAAACACCATATATTTT,CASSRGSASGNTIYF
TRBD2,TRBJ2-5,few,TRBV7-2,TGTGCCAGCAGCTTTGGACTAGTAAGGGAGACCCAGTACTTC,CASSFGLVRETQYF
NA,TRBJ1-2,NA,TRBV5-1,TGCGCCAGCAGCTTCGCAGAGGGTGGCTACACCTTC,CASSFAEGGYTF
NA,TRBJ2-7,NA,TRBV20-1,TGCAGTGCTAGCGGGCAGGGTGGAGCCGAGCAGTACTTC,CSASGQGGAEQYF
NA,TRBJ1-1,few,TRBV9,TGTGCCAGCAGCCCAGAGGGGGGGCGGACTGAAGCTTTCTTT,CASSPEGGRTEAFF
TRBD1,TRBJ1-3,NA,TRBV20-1,TGCAGTGCTAGGATAGACAGGGATAAAAACACCATATATTTT,CSARIDRDKNTIYF
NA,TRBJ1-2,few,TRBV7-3,TGTGCCAGCGGAGACGGAAGTACCCCCTATGGCTACACCTTC,CASGDGSTPYGYTF
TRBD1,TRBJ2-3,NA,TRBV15,TGTGCCACCAGCACATCCTGGACAGGGGACACAGATACGCAGTATTTT,CATSTSWTGDTDTQYF
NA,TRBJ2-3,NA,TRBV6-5,TGTGCCAGCAGGACAGTAACAGATACGCAGTATTTT,CASRTVTDTQYF
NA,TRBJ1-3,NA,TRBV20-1,TGCAGTGCTAGAAGTGCGGTCTCTGGAAACACCATATATTTT,CSARSAVSGNTIYF
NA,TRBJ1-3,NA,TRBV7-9,TGTGCCAGCAACCCCGGGACAAAAGGAAACACCATATATTTT,CASNPGTKGNTIYF
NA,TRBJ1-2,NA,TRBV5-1,TGCGCCAGCAGCTTGACACCAGGGCAGGACTATGGCTACACCTTC,CASSLTPGQDYGYTF
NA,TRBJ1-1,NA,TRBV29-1,TGCAGCGTCGGAAGGGGGGAAGAAGCTTTCTTT,CSVGRGEEAFF
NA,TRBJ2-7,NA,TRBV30,TGTGCCTGGAGTGGCGGCTCCCTTCAGAACGAGCAGTACTTC,CAWSGGSLQNEQYF
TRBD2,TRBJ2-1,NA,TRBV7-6,TGTGCCAGCAGCTCTCGGGTTAGCGGGGGCACCGGTGAGCAGTTCTTC,CASSSRVSGGTGEQFF
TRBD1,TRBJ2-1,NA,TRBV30,TGTGCCGGGGCCCCCCGCTTGGCCAGGGGGCCTGAGCAGTTCTTC,CAGAPRLARGPEQFF
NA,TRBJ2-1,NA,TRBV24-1,TGTGCCACCAGCTCCCCGACTATGGGTGAGCAGTTCTTC,CATSSPTMGEQFF
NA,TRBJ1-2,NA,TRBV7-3,TGTGCCAGCAGCCCCCGCGGACCTGGGGCTAACTATGGCTACACCTTC,CASSPRGPGANYGYTF
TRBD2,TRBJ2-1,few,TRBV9,TGTGCCAGCAGCGGTGCTAGCGGGGCCCTAAATGAGCAGTTCTTC,CASSGASGALNEQFF
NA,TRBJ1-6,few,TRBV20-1,TGCAGTGCTAGGAACGGCGGCTCCTATAATTCACCCCTCCACTTT,CSARNGGSYNSPLHF
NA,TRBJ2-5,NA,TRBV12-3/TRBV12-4,TGTGCCAGCAGTTTAGAAACAGGGAGCCCATTAAGGTCCCAGTACTTC,CASSLETGSPLRSQYF
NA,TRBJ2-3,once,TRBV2,TGTGCCAGCACCCTGCAAACAGATACGCAGTATTTT,CASTLQTDTQYF